This TCR beta chain appears in the sequencing data of a study of shared clonotypes between healthy human individuals. Turning to the study itself: Each donor's CD8 memory used one plate, CD8 naive two, each CD4 subset three. General study results and limits: Estimated richness values were generally larger in naive subsets than in memory subsets.

On sorted subsets, replicate PCRs used about 0.2 ug DNA, or 31,000 or so T cell genomes. Profiled with immunoSEQ multiplex PCR; TCRdb holds only in-frame clones, not every one. The data contain around 600,000 clones, around 95% of them singletons. This CDR3 comprises 15 residues. Per the germline V gene, CDR1 is MNHEY and CDR2 is SMNVEV (reference sequence). Trimming removed 3 bases from V and 3 bases from J; junction bases left unmatched: 8. Naive CD8 cells lacked CD45RO and underwent positive selection for CCR7, leaving out terminally differentiated effector memory CD45RA+ cells. About this clone: The antigen is unknown.

Sequencing was carried out using naive CD8+ T cells sorted from blood. This clonotype was sampled from a woman in her thirties in good health. The chain employs TRBV27 and TRBJ2-7; 7 nucleotides agree with TRBD1. In nucleotides, the CDR3 is TGTGCCAGCAGTTTTTCGGGACAGAGAGACTACGAGCAGTACTTC. Translating gives CASSFSGQRDYEQYF.